The 10 T cell receptor beta chains below all came from one sample that was sequenced in a study of PD-L1 blockade in urothelial cancer. The assay was immunoSEQ multiplex PCR, and TCRdb's table has in-frame clones only and misses some. Among 71,000 or so clones listed, approximately 91% were seen once. The sequences come from PBMCs, collected around atezolizumab (anti-PD-L1) treatment. These receptor sequences come from a man aged 55 to 70 with urothelial cancer.

The gene calls are TRBV5-1 and TRBJ2-1, with D unresolved. The CDR3 length is 14 residues. Trimming pared 0 bases from V and 4 bases from J, leaving 8 bases between. Germline V gene sequence: CDR1 SGHRS, CDR2 YFSETQ. DNA of the CDR3: TGCGCCAGCAGCTTGGTGTCCCCTTACAATGAGCAGTTCTTC. This translates into CASSLVSPYNEQFF.

This clone showed up just a few times. The chain recombines TRBV5-5 with TRBJ2-3, with 8 nucleotides matching TRBD1. V lost 1 base, J lost 4 bases, and 8 bases stayed unmatched. This CDR3 is 16 amino acids long. The germline CDR1 and CDR2 sequences are SGHKS and YYEKEE (reference sequence). The CDR3 sequence is CASSLSLTGVADTQYF. Here the CDR3 DNA reads TGTGCCAGCAGCTTGTCATTGACAGGGGTTGCAGATACGCAGTATTTT.

J is TRBJ2-1 and V is TRBV19; 14 nucleotides line up with TRBD2. The CDR3 covers 15 residues. V lost 6 bases, J lost 10 bases, and 8 bases stayed unmatched. Germline values: CDR1 LNHDA, CDR2 SQIVND (reference sequence). The CDR3 reads CASSRTSGGYGEQFF. The CDR3, as DNA: TGTGCCAGTAGCAGGACTAGCGGGGGGTATGGGGAGCAGTTCTTC. The whole variable domain, remainder taken from reference TRBV19 and TRBJ2-1, is DGGITQSPKYLFRKEGQNVTLSCEQNLNHDAMYWYRQDPGQGLRLIYYSQIVNDFQKGDIAEGYSVSREKKESFPLTVTSAQKNPTAFYLCASSRTSGGYGEQFFGPGTRLTVL.

This chain joins TRBV7-2 and TRBJ2-3, with D perhaps TRBD1 (5 bases). Germline CDR1 SGHTA, CDR2 FQGNSA. Trimming pared 3 bases from V and 2 bases from J, leaving 9 bases between. This CDR3 contains 14 residues. The CDR3 region is CASSFSGHTDTQYF. The CDR3, as DNA: TGTGCCAGCAGCTTTTCAGGGCACACAGATACGCAGTATTTT. Supplemented by reference TRBV7-2 and TRBJ2-3, the full variable domain reads GAGVSQSPSNKVTEKGKDVELRCDPISGHTALYWYRQSLGQGLEFLIYFQGNSAPDKSGLPSDRFSAERTGGSVSTLTIQRTQQEDSAVYLCASSFSGHTDTQYFGPGTRLTVL.

V gene TRBV29-1 combines with J gene TRBJ1-3; tentatively, D is TRBD1 (6 bases). Germline CDR1 reads SQVTM; CDR2 reads ANQGSEA. There are 14 residues in the CDR3. V lost 7 bases, J lost 0 bases, and 13 bases lay in between. The CDR3 region has the DNA TGCAGCGGCAGAAAGGGGGACTCTGGAAACACCATATATTTT. Its protein product is CSGRKGDSGNTIYF.

V usage is TRBV23-1 and J usage is TRBJ2-3; weak D call: TRBD1 (7 bases). TRBV23-1 is an open reading frame whose function is uncertain. V was clipped by 2 bases and J by 4 bases, with 16 bases between them. The CDR3 is 16 residues long. The CDR3 loop reads CASSQRRGPRPDTQYF. CDR3 nucleotide sequence: TGCGCCAGCAGTCAAAGGAGGGGGCCCAGGCCAGATACGCAGTATTTT.

V and J are TRBV27 and TRBJ2-7; 8 bases agree with TRBD1. The CDR3 loop spans 16 amino acids. Trimming took 3 bases from V and 1 from J; bases not matched to a gene: 8. Germline CDR1 MNHEY, CDR2 SMNVEV (reference sequence). CDR3 nucleotides: TGTGCCAGCAGTTTTAACCCCTGGACAGGGTCCTACGAGCAGTACTTC. Encoded protein: CASSFNPWTGSYEQYF.

The genes are TRBV5-1 and TRBJ1-2; no firm D call. Trimming took 4 bases from V and 0 from J, leaving 10 bases between them. The CDR3 is 14 amino acids. CDR1 is SGHRS, CDR2 YFSETQ, per germline. The CDR3 reads CASSQDQPNYGYTF. CDR3 nucleotides: TGCGCCAGCAGCCAGGATCAGCCTAACTATGGCTACACCTTC.

V usage is TRBV19 and J usage is TRBJ1-1; no firm D call. The germline CDR1 and CDR2 sequences are LNHDA and SQIVND (reference sequence). Trimming took 4 bases from V and 4 from J, leaving 19 bases between them. The CDR3 covers 16 residues. CDR3 amino acids: CASSTPGSPFLTEAFF. The CDR3 region has the DNA TGTGCCAGTAGTACCCCCGGGTCCCCGTTTCTCACTGAAGCTTTCTTT. The full variable domain, with the rest looked up from reference TRBV19 and TRBJ1-1, is DGGITQSPKYLFRKEGQNVTLSCEQNLNHDAMYWYRQDPGQGLRLIYYSQIVNDFQKGDIAEGYSVSREKKESFPLTVTSAQKNPTAFYLCASSTPGSPFLTEAFFGQGTRLTVV.

The gene calls are TRBV9 and TRBJ2-3, with 9 bases identical to TRBD2. The J segment lost 2 bases and the V segment lost 4 bases, leaving 8 bases of the junction unmatched. The CDR3 runs 16 residues. Looked up from germline, CDR1 is SGDLS and CDR2 is YYNGEE. CDR3 residues: CASSPAASGITDTQYF. CDR3 sequence (DNA): TGTGCCAGCAGCCCAGCGGCTAGCGGGATCACAGATACGCAGTATTTT. The complete variable domain, with remaining parts taken from reference TRBV9 and TRBJ2-3, reads DSGVTQTPKHLITATGQRVTLRCSPRSGDLSVYWYQQSLDQGLQFLIQYYNGEERAKGNILERFSAQQFPDLHSELNLSSLELGDSALYFCASSPAASGITDTQYFGPGTRLTVL.